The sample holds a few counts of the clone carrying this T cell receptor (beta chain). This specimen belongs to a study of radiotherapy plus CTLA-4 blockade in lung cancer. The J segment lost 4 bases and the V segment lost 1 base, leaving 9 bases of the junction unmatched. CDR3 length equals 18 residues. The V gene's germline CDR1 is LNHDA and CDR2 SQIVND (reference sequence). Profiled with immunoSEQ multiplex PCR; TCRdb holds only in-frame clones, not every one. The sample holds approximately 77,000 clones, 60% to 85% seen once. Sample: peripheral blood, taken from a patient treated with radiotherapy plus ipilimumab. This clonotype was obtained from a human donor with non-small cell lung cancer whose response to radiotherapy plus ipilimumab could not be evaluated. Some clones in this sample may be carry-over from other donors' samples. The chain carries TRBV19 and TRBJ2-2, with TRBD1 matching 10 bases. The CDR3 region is CASSIAMTGGWGTGELFF. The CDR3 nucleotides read TGTGCCAGTAGTATAGCCATGACAGGGGGCTGGGGCACCGGGGAGCTGTTTTTT.